The 19 T cell receptor beta chains in this list originate from one sample, sequenced in a study of OX40 agonist ivuxolimab in advanced cancers. Measured with immunoSEQ multiplex PCR; TCRdb has only the in-frame clones, and not every one. The sample shows around 74,000 clones, about 84% of them seen only once. The specimen comprised CD4+ or CD8+ T cells sorted from blood, sampled in a trial of the OX40 agonist ivuxolimab. The receptors were sampled from an adult with an advanced solid tumor such as melanoma, head and neck, liver or kidney cancer.

This clone was observed once. The chain couples TRBV29-1 to TRBJ2-1, with D perhaps matching TRBD2 (7 bases). The CDR3 spans 15 residues. Germline CDR1 is SQVTM and CDR2 is ANQGSEA. With 6 bases removed from V and 7 bases from J, the gap between germline ends came to 22 bases. CDR3 DNA: TGCAGCGTAGTGTTGGGGGGGGGCCTAAGAAATGAGCAGTTCTTC. As protein: CSVVLGGGLRNEQFF.

The rearrangement joins TRBV7-2 to TRBJ1-1; a weak D match, TRBD1 (6 bases). The germline gives CDR1 SGHTA, CDR2 FQGNSA. Trimming left V 1 base short and J 1 base short, with 13 bases between. This CDR3 has 16 amino acids. The CDR3 loop is CASSLGYRVSNTEAFF. CDR3 nucleotide sequence: TGTGCCAGCAGCTTAGGTTACAGGGTCTCGAACACTGAAGCTTTCTTT.

This rearrangement joins TRBV11-2 to TRBJ1-2; a weak D match, TRBD1 (5 bases). The CDR3 is 13 residues long. Between the trimmed V and J ends, which lost 1 base and 2 bases, there was a span of 5 bases. Per the germline V gene, CDR1 is SGHAT and CDR2 is FQNNGV. The CDR3 region is CASSLGTNYGYTF. The CDR3, as DNA: TGTGCCAGCAGCTTAGGGACAAACTATGGCTACACCTTC.

This clone was counted only a few times. The rearrangement links TRBV6-5 to TRBJ1-3; TRBD1 might be the D (5 bases). The CDR3 consists of 15 residues. CDR1 and CDR2 (germline): MNHEY, SVGAGI. With 8 bases removed from V and 3 bases from J, the gap between germline ends came to 17 bases. CDR3: CASSNGGFSGNTIYF. CDR3 coding DNA: TGTGCCAGCTCCAACGGGGGGTTTAGTGGAAACACCATATATTTT.

The chain is built from TRBV4-2 and TRBJ1-2; D ambiguous. The CDR3 spans 14 residues. V was cut by 2 bases and J by 4 bases, with 11 bases left in between. Germline V gene sequence: CDR1 LGHNA, CDR2 YNFKEQ. The CDR3 region has the DNA TGTGCCAGCAGCCAAACAAAGGGAACCTATGGCTACACCTTC. Encoded protein: CASSQTKGTYGYTF.

The CDR3 bases are TGTGCCAGCAGCCGGGCGGCTAACCCAAATCAGCCCCAGCATTTT. It codes for CASSRAANPNQPQHF. This chain links TRBV5-6 with TRBJ1-5, with D unresolved. The germline V and J ends were trimmed by 4 bases and 4 bases, with 15 bases remaining between them. The V gene's germline CDR1 is SGHDT and CDR2 YYEEEE. This CDR3 spans 15 amino acids.

This chain uses TRBV7-2 with TRBJ2-4; D is perhaps TRBD1 or TRBD2 (5 bases each). This CDR3 spans 15 amino acids. Germline values: CDR1 SGHTA, CDR2 FQGNSA. Between the trimmed V and J ends, which lost 3 bases and 1 base, there was a span of 10 bases. The CDR3 DNA follows: TGTGCCAGCAGCTTTGAGGGGCAGGCCAAAAACATTCAGTACTTC. Amino acid sequence: CASSFEGQAKNIQYF.

V usage is TRBV4-1 and J usage is TRBJ2-3; D is possibly TRBD2 (6 bases). Per germline, CDR1 MGHRA and CDR2 YSYEKL. CDR3 length equals 17 residues. Trimming took off 1 base at V and 0 bases at J, with 14 bases between the two ends. DNA of the CDR3: TGCGCCAGCAGCCAAGGACGCTTCGGGGGTAGCACAGATACGCAGTATTTT. Translating it yields CASSQGRFGGSTDTQYF.

The chain couples TRBV30 to TRBJ1-2; 7 positions match TRBD1. CDR1 is GTSNPN, CDR2 SVGIG, per germline (reference sequence). Trimming cost V 3 bases and J 1 base; bases outside gene matches: 14. The CDR3 sequence is 17 residues long. In nucleotides, the CDR3 is TGTGCCTGGAGCGCCAGCTCGAGCGGGACAGTTAACTATGGCTACACCTTC. This sequence encodes CAWSASSSGTVNYGYTF. Filled out from reference TRBV30 and TRBJ1-2, the complete variable domain reads SQTIHQWPATLVQPVGSPLSLECTVEGTSNPNLYWYRQAAGRGLQLLFYSVGIGQISSEVPQNLSASRPQDRQFILSSKKLLLSDSGFYLCAWSASSSGTVNYGYTFGSGTRLTVV.

V is TRBV7-9 and J is TRBJ2-3, with D uncertain. The length of the CDR3 is 17 residues. From germline, CDR1 is SEHNR and CDR2 FQNEAQ (reference sequence). Deletions cut 5 bases from V and 0 bases from J, with 18 bases between. CDR3 loop: CASSPLGPSDSTDTQYF. CDR3 nucleotides: TGTGCCAGCAGCCCACTCGGCCCATCGGACAGCACAGATACGCAGTATTTT. Complete variable domain (other parts from reference TRBV7-9 and TRBJ2-3): DTGVSQNPRHKITKRGQNVTFRCDPISEHNRLYWYRQTLGQGPEFLTYFQNEAQLEKSRLLSDRFSAERPKGSFSTLEIQRTEQGDSAMYLCASSPLGPSDSTDTQYFGPGTRLTVL.

J is TRBJ1-4 and V is TRBV28, with 7 bases identical to TRBD1. CDR1 and CDR2 from the germline V gene are MDHEN and SYDVKM. The CDR3 runs 15 residues. The V segment lost 5 bases and the J segment 4 bases; nucleotides outside the gene matches: 7. The CDR3 nucleotides read TGTGCCAGCAGTAAGCGGACAGGTTTTAATGAAAAACTGTTTTTT. Protein: CASSKRTGFNEKLFF.

This sequence joins TRBV11-1 and TRBJ2-3; maybe TRBD1 (6 bases). This CDR3 is 14 amino acids long. Germline V gene sequence: CDR1 SGHAT, CDR2 FQDESV (reference sequence). Trimming removed 6 bases at V and 1 base at J, with 11 bases between. The CDR3 DNA sequence: TGTGCCAGCAGTTCTTGGGGGCGCACAGATACGCAGTATTTT. Translation gives CASSSWGRTDTQYF.

The rearrangement joins TRBV7-2 to TRBJ1-6, with D unresolved. This CDR3 has 13 residues. The germline V and J ends were trimmed by 5 bases and 9 bases, with 11 bases remaining between them. Germline-derived CDR1 and CDR2 are SGHTA and FQGNSA. CDR3 sequence reads: CASSPSQSSPLHF. CDR3 coding DNA: TGTGCCAGCAGCCCCTCTCAAAGTTCACCCCTCCACTTT.

The chain employs TRBV30 and TRBJ1-5; D is ambiguous. Germline values: CDR1 GTSNPN, CDR2 SVGIG (reference sequence). CDR3 length: 13 residues. The V and J ends lost 5 bases and 4 bases respectively, with 12 bases between them. The CDR3 DNA reads as TGTGCCTGGGCCCCGGCCGGTAATCAGCCCCAGCATTTT. This gives the protein CAWAPAGNQPQHF.

The chain couples TRBV5-4 to TRBJ2-1, with 8 bases that match TRBD2. Germline loops: CDR1 SGHNT, CDR2 YYREEE (reference sequence). The ends lost 9 bases at V and 2 bases at J; junction bases unmatched: 7. The CDR3 extends over 14 amino acids. CDR3 residues: CATQRTSTYNEQFF. CDR3 nucleotides: TGTGCCACCCAGCGGACTAGCACCTACAATGAGCAGTTCTTC.

J is TRBJ2-1 and V is TRBV29-1; D is uncertain. The CDR3 length is 12 residues. CDR1 SQVTM and CDR2 ANQGSEA come from the germline V gene. The CDR3 sequence is CTVPWVSNEQFF. As DNA, the CDR3 is TGCACCGTCCCGTGGGTGTCAAATGAGCAGTTCTTC.

The chain employs TRBV14 and TRBJ2-1; D not certain. The CDR3 runs 15 residues. Germline CDR1 SGHDN, CDR2 FVKESK. Trimming stripped 0 bases from V and 3 bases from J, with 9 bases between. CDR3 coding DNA: TGTGCCAGCAGCCAAGAGACGGTATTCTACAATGAGCAGTTCTTC. This codes for CASSQETVFYNEQFF.

The chain links TRBV7-8 to TRBJ2-3, with D perhaps TRBD1 or TRBD2 (6 bases each). The CDR3 contains 18 residues. The V gene's germline CDR1 is SGHVS and CDR2 FQNEAQ. With 1 base removed from V and 2 bases from J, the gap between germline ends came to 19 bases. CDR3 sequence: CASSLGIRGAPNTDTQYF. The CDR3 DNA reads TGTGCCAGCAGCTTAGGAATTAGGGGGGCTCCCAACACAGATACGCAGTATTTT.

This clone came up once. The chain has TRBV29-1 and TRBJ2-5; 7 bases agree with TRBD1. In germline, CDR1 is SQVTM, CDR2 ANQGSEA. This CDR3 is 13 amino acids long. Trimming removed 3 bases from V and 7 bases from J; junction bases left unmatched: 8. The CDR3 protein is CSVELTGLGTQYF. The CDR3 DNA reads TGCAGCGTTGAGCTGACAGGGCTAGGGACCCAGTACTTC.